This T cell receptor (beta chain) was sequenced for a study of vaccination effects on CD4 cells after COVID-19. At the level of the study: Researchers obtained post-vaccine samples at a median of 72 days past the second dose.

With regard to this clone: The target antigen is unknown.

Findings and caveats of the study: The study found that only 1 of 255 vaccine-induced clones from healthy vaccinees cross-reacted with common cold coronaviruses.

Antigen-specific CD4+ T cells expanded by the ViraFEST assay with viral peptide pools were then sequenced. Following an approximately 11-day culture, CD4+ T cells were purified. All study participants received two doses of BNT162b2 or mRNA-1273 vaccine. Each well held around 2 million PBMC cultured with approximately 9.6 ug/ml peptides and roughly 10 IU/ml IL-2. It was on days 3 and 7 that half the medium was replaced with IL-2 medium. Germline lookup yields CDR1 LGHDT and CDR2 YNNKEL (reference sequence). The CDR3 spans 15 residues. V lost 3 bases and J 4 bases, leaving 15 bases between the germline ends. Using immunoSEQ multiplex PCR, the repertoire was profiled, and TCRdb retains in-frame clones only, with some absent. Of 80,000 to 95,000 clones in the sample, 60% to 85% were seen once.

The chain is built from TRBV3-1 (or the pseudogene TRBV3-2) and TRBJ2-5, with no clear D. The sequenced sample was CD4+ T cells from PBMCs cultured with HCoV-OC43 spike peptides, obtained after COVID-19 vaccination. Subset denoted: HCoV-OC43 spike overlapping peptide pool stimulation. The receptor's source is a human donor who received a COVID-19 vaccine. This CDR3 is CASSHSAGSRETQYF. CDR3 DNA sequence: TGTGCCAGCAGCCACAGTGCAGGCTCGAGAGAGACCCAGTACTTC.